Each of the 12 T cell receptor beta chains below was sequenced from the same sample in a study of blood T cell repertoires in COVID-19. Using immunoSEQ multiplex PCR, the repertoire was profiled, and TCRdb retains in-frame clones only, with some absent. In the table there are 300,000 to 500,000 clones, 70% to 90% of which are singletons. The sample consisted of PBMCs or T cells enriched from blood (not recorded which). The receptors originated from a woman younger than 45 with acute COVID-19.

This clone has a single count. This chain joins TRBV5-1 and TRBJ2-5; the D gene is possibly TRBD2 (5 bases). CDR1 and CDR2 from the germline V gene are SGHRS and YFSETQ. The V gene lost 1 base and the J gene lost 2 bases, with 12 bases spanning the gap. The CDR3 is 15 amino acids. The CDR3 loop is CASSLPWTSQETQYF. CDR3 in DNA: TGCGCCAGCAGCTTGCCCTGGACTTCTCAAGAGACCCAGTACTTC.

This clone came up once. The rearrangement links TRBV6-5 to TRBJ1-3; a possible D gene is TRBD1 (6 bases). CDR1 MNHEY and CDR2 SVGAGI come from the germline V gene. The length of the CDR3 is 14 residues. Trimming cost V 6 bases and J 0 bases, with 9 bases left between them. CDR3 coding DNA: TGTGCCAGCAGGGCAGGGGACTCTGGAAACACCATATATTTT. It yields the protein CASRAGDSGNTIYF.

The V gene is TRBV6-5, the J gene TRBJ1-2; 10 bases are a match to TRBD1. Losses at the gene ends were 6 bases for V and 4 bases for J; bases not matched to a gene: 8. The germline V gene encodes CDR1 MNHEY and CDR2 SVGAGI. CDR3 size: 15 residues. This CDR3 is CASRDPDRGTYGYTF. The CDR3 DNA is TGTGCCAGCAGAGACCCGGACAGGGGGACCTATGGCTACACCTTC.

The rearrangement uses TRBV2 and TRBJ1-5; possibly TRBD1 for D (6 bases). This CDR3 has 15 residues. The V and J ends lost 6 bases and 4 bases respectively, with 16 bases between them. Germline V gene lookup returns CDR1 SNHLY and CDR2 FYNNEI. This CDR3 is CASSRGPPKNQPQHF. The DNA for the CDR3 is TGTGCCAGCAGCAGGGGACCACCAAAGAATCAGCCCCAGCATTTT. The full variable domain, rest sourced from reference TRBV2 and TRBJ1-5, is EPEVTQTPSHQVTQMGQEVILRCVPISNHLYFYWYRQILGQKVEFLVSFYNNEISEKSEIFDDQFSVERPDGSNFTLKIRSTKLEDSAMYFCASSRGPPKNQPQHFGDGTRLSIL.

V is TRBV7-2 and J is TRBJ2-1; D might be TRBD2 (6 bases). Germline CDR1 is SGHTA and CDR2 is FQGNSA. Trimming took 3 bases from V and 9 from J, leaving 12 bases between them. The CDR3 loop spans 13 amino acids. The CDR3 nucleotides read TGTGCCAGCAGCTTCCCGGGGGTCGGTGAGCAGTTCTTC. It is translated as CASSFPGVGEQFF.

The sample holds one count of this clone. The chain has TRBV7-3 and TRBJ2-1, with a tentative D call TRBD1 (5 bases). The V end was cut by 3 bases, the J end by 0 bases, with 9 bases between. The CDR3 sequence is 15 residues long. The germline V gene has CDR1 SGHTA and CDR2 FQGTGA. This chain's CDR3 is CASSLTASSYNEQFF. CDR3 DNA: TGTGCCAGCAGCTTGACAGCGAGCTCCTACAATGAGCAGTTCTTC. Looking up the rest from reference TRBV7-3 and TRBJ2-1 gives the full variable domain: GAGVSQTPSNKVTEKGKYVELRCDPISGHTALYWYRQSLGQGPEFLIYFQGTGAADDSGLPNDRFFAVRPEGSVSTLKIQRTERGDSAVYLCASSLTASSYNEQFFGPGTRLTVL.

The CDR3 bases are TGTGCCAGCAGCGCGACCGTCCCGGGCTATGGCTACACCTTC. Protein sequence: CASSATVPGYGYTF. This sequence joins TRBV7-9 and TRBJ1-2, with D unresolved. The germline CDR1 and CDR2 sequences are SEHNR and FQNEAQ (reference sequence). Trimming took off 5 bases at V and 4 bases at J, with 14 bases between the two ends. This CDR3 contains 14 residues.

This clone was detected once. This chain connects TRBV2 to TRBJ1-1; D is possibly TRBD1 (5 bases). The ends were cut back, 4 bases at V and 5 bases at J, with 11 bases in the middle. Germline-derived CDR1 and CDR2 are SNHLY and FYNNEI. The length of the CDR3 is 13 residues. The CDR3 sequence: CASSVGGGTEAFF. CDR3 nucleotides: TGTGCCAGCAGTGTTGGGGGGGGAACTGAAGCTTTCTTT.

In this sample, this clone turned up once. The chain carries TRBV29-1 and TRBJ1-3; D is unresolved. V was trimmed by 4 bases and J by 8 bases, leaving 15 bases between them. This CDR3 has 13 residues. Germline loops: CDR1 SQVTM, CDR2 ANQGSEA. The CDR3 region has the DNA TGCAGCGTTGTTGGCAGGTCAGCGGACACCATATATTTT. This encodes CSVVGRSADTIYF.

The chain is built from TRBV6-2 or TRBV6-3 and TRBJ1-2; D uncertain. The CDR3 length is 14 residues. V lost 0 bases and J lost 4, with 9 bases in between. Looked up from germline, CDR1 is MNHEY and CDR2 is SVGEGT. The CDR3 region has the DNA TGTGCCAGCAGTTACTCGACCGGAGTCTATGGCTACACCTTC. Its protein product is CASSYSTGVYGYTF.

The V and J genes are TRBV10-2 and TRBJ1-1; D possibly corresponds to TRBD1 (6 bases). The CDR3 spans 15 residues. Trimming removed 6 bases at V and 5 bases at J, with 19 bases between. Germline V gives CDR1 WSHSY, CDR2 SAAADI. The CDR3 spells CASRGFRGAGTEAFF. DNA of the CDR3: TGCGCCAGCAGGGGCTTTCGGGGGGCGGGAACTGAAGCTTTCTTT.

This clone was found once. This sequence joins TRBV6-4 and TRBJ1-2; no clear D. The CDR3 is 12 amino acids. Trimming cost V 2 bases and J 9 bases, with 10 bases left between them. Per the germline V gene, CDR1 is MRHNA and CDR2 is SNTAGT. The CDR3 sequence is CASSDREGSYTF. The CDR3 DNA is TGTGCCAGCAGTGACAGGGAGGGTAGCTACACCTTC.